The 5 T cell receptor beta chains in this list originate from one sample, sequenced in a study of lymphopenia after photon versus proton radiotherapy. This table comes from immunoSEQ multiplex PCR, and its TCRdb copy is limited to in-frame clones, with some not included. The table has more than 45,000 clones, approximately 84% seen once. Sample: peripheral blood, taken from a patient treated with proton-based radiotherapy. The receptor set was obtained from a man aged 60 to 75 with pancreatic cancer.

The chain joins TRBV27 to TRBJ1-5, with 11 bases matching TRBD1. CDR1 and CDR2 (germline): MNHEY, SMNVEV (reference sequence). This CDR3 has 14 residues. V lost 5 bases to trimming and J lost 9 bases; unmatched junction nucleotides: 6. The CDR3 nucleotides read TGTGCCAGCAGTCAGGGGACAGGGGGTCTGCCCCAGCATTTT. This gives the protein CASSQGTGGLPQHF.

This chain joins TRBV28 and TRBJ2-2, with 8 nucleotides matching TRBD1. Germline CDR1 reads MDHEN; CDR2 reads SYDVKM. V shed 2 bases, J shed 4 bases, and the junction held 9 bases outside the gene matches. The CDR3 is 17 residues long. The CDR3 region has the DNA TGTGCCAGCAGTTTAGTTGGACAGGGCGCCTTCACCGGGGAGCTGTTTTTT. The encoded protein is CASSLVGQGAFTGELFF.

V and J are TRBV6-6 and TRBJ2-1; weak D call: TRBD1 (6 bases). CDR3 length equals 13 residues. V gave up 5 bases and J gave up 3 bases, with 8 bases separating them. Germline lookup yields CDR1 MNHNY and CDR2 SVGAGI (reference sequence). CDR3 DNA: TGTGCCAGCAGTCGGGACAACTACAATGAGCAGTTCTTC. Its protein is CASSRDNYNEQFF.

The chain combines TRBV5-4 with TRBJ2-4, with D possibly being TRBD2 (6 bases). This CDR3 is 13 amino acids long. Deletions cut 4 bases from V and 8 bases from J, with 13 bases between. The V gene's germline CDR1 is SGHNT and CDR2 YYREEE (reference sequence). CDR3 coding DNA: TGTGCCAGCAGCCCGGGAGCCGAGGACATTCAGTACTTC. Its protein is CASSPGAEDIQYF.

CDR3 amino acids: CAARGVAPTGELFF. In DNA form, the CDR3 reads TGTGCCGCACGGGGGGTAGCGCCCACCGGGGAGCTGTTTTTT. The chain combines TRBV30 with TRBJ2-2; 7 bases align to TRBD2. V was pared by 8 bases and J by 4 bases, with 10 bases of the junction left unmatched. The CDR3 has 14 residues. CDR1 and CDR2 from the germline V gene are GTSNPN and SVGIG (reference sequence).